This T cell receptor beta chain was found in a study of T cell responses to AZD1222 COVID-19 vaccine. Study-wide findings and caveats: White British ancestry dominated among donors, who included more females, and clonal diversity was possibly underestimated.

This clone was detected only a few times. Its matching antigen is unknown. Germline assignment: CDR1 SGHRS and CDR2 YFSETQ. This CDR3 is 16 amino acids long. After removal of 0 bases from V and 1 base from J, the junction contained 3 bases not matched to a gene. The data were produced by immunoSEQ multiplex PCR, yet TCRdb's version contains in-frame clones alone and is incomplete. This sample has about 120,000 clones; 75% to 90% occur once, and the top ten carry approximately 2.6%. The rearrangement uses TRBV5-1 and TRBJ2-3; 9 nucleotides match TRBD2. The sequence was obtained from an adult who received the AZD1222 COVID-19 vaccine. This specimen was peripheral blood, taken 28 days after the second AZD1222 dose. The CDR3 DNA sequence: TGCGCCAGCAGCTTGGCGCCTAGCGGGGGCACAGATACGCAGTATTTT. This codes for CASSLAPSGGTDTQYF.